This entry lists 25 T cell receptor beta chains sequenced from one sample in a study of cytomegalovirus exposure and HLA in healthy donors. This PCR relied on a set of 60 Vbeta primers and 13 Jbeta primers. Assay: immunoSEQ multiplex PCR; the TCRdb copy retains only in-frame clones and omits some. The sample has about 140,000 clones; about 75% are singletons. Material: PBMCs. The receptors come from a woman aged 25-40 years in good health and CMV-seronegative.

V and J are TRBV28 and TRBJ1-5; the D is unclear. V shed 5 bases and J shed 7 bases, with 12 bases lying between them. CDR3 length: 13 residues. Per the germline V gene, CDR1 is MDHEN and CDR2 is SYDVKM. Here the CDR3 reads CASSDPIGQPQHF. CDR3 in DNA: TGTGCCAGCAGTGACCCGATCGGGCAGCCCCAGCATTTT.

The rearrangement joins TRBV19 to TRBJ1-4; TRBD1 agrees at 10 bases. J lost 8 bases, V lost 4 bases, and 10 bases had no gene match. Germline CDR1 reads LNHDA; CDR2 reads SQIVND (reference sequence). This CDR3 has 16 residues. DNA for the CDR3: TGTGCCAGTAGTACGCCGGGACAGGGGTTGTACGAAAAACTGTTTTTT. Amino acids: CASSTPGQGLYEKLFF.

V gene TRBV9 combines with J gene TRBJ1-6; D uncertain. The CDR3 totals 16 residues. Trimming cost V 0 bases and J 5 bases, with 12 bases left between them. The germline V gene encodes CDR1 SGDLS and CDR2 YYNGEE. CDR3 nucleotides: TGTGCCAGCAGCGTAGATCCGCGTGAGGATAATTCACCCCTCCACTTT. This sequence encodes CASSVDPREDNSPLHF. Full variable domain (outside the CDR3, taken from reference TRBV9 and TRBJ1-6): DSGVTQTPKHLITATGQRVTLRCSPRSGDLSVYWYQQSLDQGLQFLIQYYNGEERAKGNILERFSAQQFPDLHSELNLSSLELGDSALYFCASSVDPREDNSPLHFGNGTRLTVT.

V usage is TRBV11-2 and J usage is TRBJ1-2; 11 bases align to TRBD1. CDR3 length: 16 amino acids. CDR1 and CDR2 from the germline V gene are SGHAT and FQNNGV. The V gene end was trimmed by 0 bases and the J gene end by 5 bases; junction bases not matched to a gene: 5. This CDR3 reads CASSLEGTGGRYGYTF. The DNA for the CDR3 is TGTGCCAGCAGCTTAGAGGGGACAGGGGGGAGGTATGGCTACACCTTC.

The chain combines TRBV7-8 with TRBJ2-5; 7 bases are a match to TRBD2. The J segment lost 0 bases and the V segment lost 6 bases, leaving 7 bases of the junction unmatched. Germline loops: CDR1 SGHVS, CDR2 FQNEAQ. The CDR3 length is 15 residues. Here the CDR3 reads CASRSKRGHQETQYF. The CDR3 nucleotides read TGTGCCAGCAGGTCGAAGCGGGGACACCAAGAGACCCAGTACTTC.

This clone was seen just once. V is TRBV5-4 and J is TRBJ1-3, with a possible D match to TRBD1 (6 bases). The germline gives CDR1 SGHNT, CDR2 YYREEE (reference sequence). This CDR3 region has 14 residues. V was clipped by 0 bases and J by 6 bases, with 10 bases between them. CDR3 in DNA: TGTGCCAGCAGCTTGGGACAGGCCTTAAACACCATATATTTT. Amino acids: CASSLGQALNTIYF. Filled out from reference TRBV5-4 and TRBJ1-3, the complete variable domain reads ETGVTQSPTHLIKTRGQQVTLRCSSQSGHNTVSWYQQALGQGPQFIFQYYREEENGRGNFPPRFSGLQFPNYSSELNVNALELDDSALYLCASSLGQALNTIYFGEGSWLTVV.

The chain joins TRBV11-1 to TRBJ2-1, with D possibly TRBD2 on 5 matching bases. Trimming cost V 0 bases and J 8 bases, with 11 bases left between them. In germline, CDR1 is SGHAT, CDR2 FQDESV (reference sequence). The CDR3 is made up of 14 amino acids. The CDR3 coding sequence is TGTGCCAGCAGCTTAGCGTTTAGCGCCTATGAGCAGTTCTTC. Its protein is CASSLAFSAYEQFF.

The V and J genes are TRBV9 and TRBJ1-2; no clear D. V shed 4 bases and J shed 6 bases, with 22 bases lying between them. The CDR3 spans 16 residues. Looked up from germline, CDR1 is SGDLS and CDR2 is YYNGEE. Here the CDR3 DNA reads TGTGCCAGCAGCCCCGGAGGGAACCCATGGAGTGATGGCTACACCTTC. It codes for CASSPGGNPWSDGYTF.

The chain joins TRBV13 to TRBJ2-7; 7 nucleotides line up with TRBD1. V lost 5 bases, J lost 6 bases, and 4 bases stayed unmatched. In germline, CDR1 is PRHDT, CDR2 FYEKMQ (reference sequence). The CDR3 totals 12 residues. The CDR3 DNA follows: TGTGCCAGCAGCCTACCAGGGGGCGAGCAGTACTTC. Its protein product is CASSLPGGEQYF.

The chain is built from TRBV10-1 and TRBJ1-1, with 11 bases lining up with TRBD1. The CDR3 is made up of 15 amino acids. Germline V lookup: CDR1 WNHNN, CDR2 SYGVQD (reference sequence). Germline trimming cut 2 bases from V and 7 bases from J; bases unmatched to any gene: 6. The CDR3: CASSEGTGGKSEAFF. The CDR3 DNA is TGCGCCAGCAGTGAGGGGACAGGGGGTAAGAGTGAAGCTTTCTTT.

This clone occurred once. V is TRBV7-9 and J is TRBJ1-1; 7 nucleotides line up with TRBD1. The CDR3 totals 14 residues. Germline V lookup: CDR1 SEHNR, CDR2 FQNEAQ (reference sequence). Trimming took 1 base from V and 3 from J; bases not matched to a gene: 2. Written as DNA, the CDR3 is TGTGCCAGCAGCTTAGTCCAGGGGGACACTGAAGCTTTCTTT. The encoded protein is CASSLVQGDTEAFF.

V usage is TRBV15 and J usage is TRBJ1-2; D perhaps matches TRBD1 (5 bases). Trimming pared 0 bases from V and 5 bases from J, leaving 10 bases between. This CDR3 is built from 14 residues. Germline V CDR1 and CDR2: LNHNV, YYDKDF (reference sequence). The DNA for the CDR3 is TGTGCCACCAGCAGAGATGACAGCCCGTATGGCTACACCTTC. Encoded protein: CATSRDDSPYGYTF.

This sequence joins TRBV7-2 and TRBJ2-1, with TRBD2 identical over 9 bases. The CDR3 length is 15 residues. With 7 bases clipped from V and 15 bases from J, the junction kept 19 bases outside the gene matches. Germline V gene data show CDR1 as SGHTA and CDR2 as FQGNSA. CDR3 sequence reads: CASTPTLGRGGPWFF. In nucleotides, the CDR3 is TGTGCCAGCACTCCCACCTTAGGGCGGGGGGGCCCTTGGTTCTTC. The whole variable domain, filled in from reference TRBV7-2 and TRBJ2-1, reads GAGVSQSPSNKVTEKGKDVELRCDPISGHTALYWYRQSLGQGLEFLIYFQGNSAPDKSGLPSDRFSAERTGGSVSTLTIQRTQQEDSAVYLCASTPTLGRGGPWFFGPGTRLTVL.

The CDR3 DNA reads TGTGCCAGCACCCCCAGGGGCGGTGTTAGCAATCAGCCCCAGCATTTT. It encodes CASTPRGGVSNQPQHF. The chain is built from TRBV21-1 and TRBJ1-5; TRBD1 is taken as the D call from the table, unchecked against the DNA. TRBV21-1 is deemed a pseudogene. The CDR3 is 16 residues long.

The rearrangement links TRBV7-7 to TRBJ1-4; D is possibly TRBD1 (6 bases). V was cut by 1 base and J by 6 bases, with 18 bases left in between. The CDR3 totals 17 residues. Germline CDR1 is SSHAT and CDR2 is FNYEAQ (reference sequence). CDR3 sequence: CASSLGRQQGSYEKLFF. The CDR3 DNA sequence: TGTGCCAGCAGCTTAGGGAGACAACAGGGATCGTATGAAAAACTGTTTTTT.

The V and J genes are TRBV27 and TRBJ1-5; D call uncertain. Deletions cut 5 bases from V and 3 bases from J, with 11 bases between. The germline V gene encodes CDR1 MNHEY and CDR2 SMNVEV (reference sequence). CDR3 size: 14 residues. The CDR3 loop reads CASSAERVNQPQHF. The CDR3 DNA follows: TGTGCCAGCAGTGCGGAGAGGGTCAATCAGCCCCAGCATTTT.

The gene calls are TRBV2 and TRBJ1-6; 7 bases align to TRBD1. The junction had 10 bases not matched to a gene; V was cut back by 7 bases and J by 7 bases. CDR1 is SNHLY and CDR2 is FYNNEI in the germline V gene. There are 15 residues in the CDR3. The CDR3 DNA sequence: TGTGCCAGCACTCAGACCGGGACAGAGAATTCACCCCTCCACTTT. Translation: CASTQTGTENSPLHF.

V and J are TRBV5-1 and TRBJ1-3; 7 bases match TRBD1. There are 15 residues in the CDR3. The trim removed 2 bases at V and 3 bases at J, leaving 5 bases unmatched. Germline CDR1 and CDR2: SGHRS and YFSETQ. In DNA, the CDR3 is TGCGCCAGCAGCTTAAGGCAGGGGGATGGAAACACCATATATTTT. It is translated as CASSLRQGDGNTIYF. Full variable domain (rest looked up from reference TRBV5-1 and TRBJ1-3): KAGVTQTPRYLIKTRGQQVTLSCSPISGHRSVSWYQQTPGQGLQFLFEYFSETQRNKGNFPGRFSGRQFSNSRSEMNVSTLELGDSALYLCASSLRQGDGNTIYFGEGSWLTVV.

This clone was seen only once. The CDR3 loop is CASSRGQGAPYNEQFF. The CDR3 nucleotides are TGTGCCAGCAGTCGTGGACAGGGGGCCCCCTACAATGAGCAGTTCTTC. The chain uses TRBV11-3 and TRBJ2-1; 11 nucleotides agree with TRBD1. J gave up 2 bases and V 6 bases, and 6 bases lay outside the gene matches. Germline values: CDR1 SGHNT, CDR2 YENEEA. The CDR3 contains 16 residues.

This clone was recorded a few times. J is TRBJ1-4 and V is TRBV7-9; 9 bases map to TRBD1. From germline, CDR1 is SEHNR and CDR2 FQNEAQ (reference sequence). The CDR3 contains 17 residues. Losses at the gene ends were 5 bases for V and 2 bases for J; bases not matched to a gene: 9. The CDR3 sequence: CASSPRGGTGTNEKLFF. CDR3 nucleotide sequence: TGTGCCAGCAGCCCTCGAGGGGGGACAGGGACTAATGAAAAACTGTTTTTT.

V and J are TRBV7-2 and TRBJ2-7; TRBD2 aligns across 8 bases. CDR1 SGHTA and CDR2 FQGNSA come from the germline V gene. The CDR3 is 15 residues long. Unmatched junction bases numbered 11, after V lost 6 bases and J lost 4 bases. CDR3 in amino acids: CASRSRTSLIYEQYF. The CDR3 DNA follows: TGTGCCAGCAGATCTCGGACTAGCCTAATTTACGAGCAGTACTTC. The whole variable domain, remainder taken from reference TRBV7-2 and TRBJ2-7, is GAGVSQSPSNKVTEKGKDVELRCDPISGHTALYWYRQSLGQGLEFLIYFQGNSAPDKSGLPSDRFSAERTGGSVSTLTIQRTQQEDSAVYLCASRSRTSLIYEQYFGPGTRLTVT.

The J gene is TRBJ2-2, the V gene TRBV4-2; 7 positions match TRBD1. V lost 1 base and J lost 1; bases outside the gene matches: 6. The CDR3 length is 17 residues. Germline V gives CDR1 LGHNA, CDR2 YNFKEQ. The chain's CDR3 is CASSQGQGVLNTGELFF. The CDR3 DNA reads as TGTGCCAGCAGCCAAGGGCAGGGGGTGTTGAACACCGGGGAGCTGTTTTTT.

J is TRBJ1-6 and V is TRBV6-1, with TRBD1 matching over 10 bases. Losses at the gene ends were 5 bases for V and 8 bases for J; bases not matched to a gene: 6. Germline CDR1 is MNHNS and CDR2 is SASEGT. CDR3 length: 15 amino acids. Here the CDR3 reads CASSLRTGGDSPLHF. In DNA, the CDR3 is TGTGCCAGCAGTCTCCGGACAGGGGGAGATTCACCCCTCCACTTT.

The J gene is TRBJ1-1, the V gene TRBV18, with 7 bases lining up with TRBD1. V shed 2 bases and J 0 bases; nucleotides not matched to a gene: 9. Per the germline V gene, CDR1 is KGHSH and CDR2 is LQKENI. This CDR3 spans 17 amino acids. This CDR3 is CASSPSGTASMNTEAFF. The CDR3 coding sequence is TGTGCCAGCTCACCATCTGGGACAGCCTCCATGAACACTGAAGCTTTCTTT.

This clone was picked up one time. The chain is built from TRBV6-5 and TRBJ1-1; D may be TRBD1 (6 bases). V was trimmed by 5 bases and J by 10 bases, leaving 17 bases between them. CDR1 is MNHEY and CDR2 is SVGAGI in the germline V gene. The CDR3 contains 13 residues. The CDR3 loop reads CASSTGNPQGAFF. The CDR3 bases are TGTGCCAGCAGTACAGGGAATCCCCAGGGAGCTTTCTTT.